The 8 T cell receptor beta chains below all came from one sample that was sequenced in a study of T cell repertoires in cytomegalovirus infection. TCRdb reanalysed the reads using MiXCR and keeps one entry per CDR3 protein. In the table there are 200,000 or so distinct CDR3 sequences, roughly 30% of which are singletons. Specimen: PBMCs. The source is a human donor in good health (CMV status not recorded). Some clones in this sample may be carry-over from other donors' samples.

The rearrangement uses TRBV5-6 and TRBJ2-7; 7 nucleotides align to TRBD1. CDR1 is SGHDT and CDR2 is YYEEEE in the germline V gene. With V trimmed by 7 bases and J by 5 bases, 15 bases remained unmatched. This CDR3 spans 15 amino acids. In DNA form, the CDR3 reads TGTGCCAGCGGACAAGAGGGGGCGTATGGGGACGAGCAGTACTTC. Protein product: CASGQEGAYGDEQYF.

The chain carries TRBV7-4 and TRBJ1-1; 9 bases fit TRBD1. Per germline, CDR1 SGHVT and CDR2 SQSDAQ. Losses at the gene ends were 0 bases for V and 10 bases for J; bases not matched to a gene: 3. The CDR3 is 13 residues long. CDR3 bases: TGTGCCAGCAGCTTAGCCGACAGGGGGGTAGCTTTCTTT. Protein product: CASSLADRGVAFF. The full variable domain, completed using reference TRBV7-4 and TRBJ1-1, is GAGVSQSPRYKVAKRGRDVALRCDSISGHVTLYWYRQTLGQGSEVLTYSQSDAQRDKSGRPSGRFSAERPERSVSTLKIQRTEQGDSAVYLCASSLADRGVAFFGQGTRLTVV.

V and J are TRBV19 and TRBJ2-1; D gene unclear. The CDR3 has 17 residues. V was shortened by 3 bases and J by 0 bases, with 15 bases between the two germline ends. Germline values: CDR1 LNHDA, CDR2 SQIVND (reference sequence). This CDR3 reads CASSISTTPTSYNEQFF. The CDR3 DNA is TGTGCCAGTAGTATTTCCACGACACCAACCTCCTACAATGAGCAGTTCTTC. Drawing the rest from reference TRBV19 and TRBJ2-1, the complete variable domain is DGGITQSPKYLFRKEGQNVTLSCEQNLNHDAMYWYRQDPGQGLRLIYYSQIVNDFQKGDIAEGYSVSREKKESFPLTVTSAQKNPTAFYLCASSISTTPTSYNEQFFGPGTRLTVL.

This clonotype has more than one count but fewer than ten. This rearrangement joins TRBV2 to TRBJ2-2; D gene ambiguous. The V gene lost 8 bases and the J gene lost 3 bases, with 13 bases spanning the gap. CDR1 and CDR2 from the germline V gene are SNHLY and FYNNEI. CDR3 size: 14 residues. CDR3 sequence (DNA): TGTGCCAGCGCGGCAGCCTTCGACACCGGGGAGCTGTTTTTT. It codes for CASAAAFDTGELFF.

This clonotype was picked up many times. The CDR3 DNA reads TGTGCCAGCAGCTTAGAACGCGGGGCAAATCAGCCCCAGCATTTT. Its translation: CASSLERGANQPQHF. V gene TRBV7-2 combines with J gene TRBJ1-5, with D maybe TRBD1 (5 bases). Trimming left V 1 base short and J 4 bases short, with 11 bases between. Germline CDR1 reads SGHTA; CDR2 reads FQGNSA. This CDR3 has 15 residues.

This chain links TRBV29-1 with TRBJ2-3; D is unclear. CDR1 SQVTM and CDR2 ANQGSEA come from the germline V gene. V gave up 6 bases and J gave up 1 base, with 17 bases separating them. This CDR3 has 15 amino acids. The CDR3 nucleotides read TGCAGCGTAGAAACAGTCAGGAGTGGCACAGATACGCAGTATTTT. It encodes CSVETVRSGTDTQYF.

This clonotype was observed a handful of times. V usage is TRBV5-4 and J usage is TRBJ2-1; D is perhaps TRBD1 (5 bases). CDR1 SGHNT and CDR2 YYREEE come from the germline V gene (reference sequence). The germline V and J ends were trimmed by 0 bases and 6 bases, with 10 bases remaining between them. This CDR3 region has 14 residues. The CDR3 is CASSLDSTGNEQFF. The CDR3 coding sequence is TGTGCCAGCAGCTTGGATAGTACAGGCAATGAGCAGTTCTTC.

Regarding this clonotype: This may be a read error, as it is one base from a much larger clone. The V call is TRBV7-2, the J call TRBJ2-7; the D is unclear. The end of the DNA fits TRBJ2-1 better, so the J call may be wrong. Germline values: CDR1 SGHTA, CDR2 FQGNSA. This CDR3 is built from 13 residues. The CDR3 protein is CASSQGSSYEQFF. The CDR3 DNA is TGTGCCAGCAGCCAAGGGTCTTCCTACGAGCAGTTCTTC.